Detailed here is one T cell receptor (beta chain). Its antigen is not identified. Once obtained from cultured CD4+ T cells, the DNA was sequenced using the Oncomine TCR Beta short-read assay. TCRdb processed the PCR reads anew with MiXCR; each CDR3 protein has one entry. The data hold under 30,000 distinct CDR3 sequences, with under 45% observed a single time. These data are taken from a study of vaccination and CD4 T cells after COVID-19. About the study: Convalescent participants consisted of six males and four females, two being Hispanic. Typically, post-vaccine samples were obtained a median about 79 days after dose two, within a range of 14 to 241. The authors exposed cells to overlapping spike peptides derived from SARS-CoV-2, HCoV-NL63, HCoV-OC43 and HCoV-229E.

Treatment defined: approximately nine-day PBMC culture with coronavirus spike peptide pools or control peptides (ViraFEST assay). Study-wide findings and caveats: Convalescent patients displayed a median around 86% of reactive clones emerging only post-vaccination.

The source material was CD4+ T cells from blood, cultured in vitro, sampled before SARS-CoV-2 vaccination. The receptor comes from a human donor who received a COVID-19 vaccine.

The CDR3 spells CASRSGYLLYNEQFF. CDR3 DNA: TGTGCCAGTCGTAGCGGCTACCTATTATACAATGAGCAGTTCTTC. The chain has TRBV6-1 and TRBJ2-1; D possibly corresponds to TRBD2 (6 bases). This CDR3 region has 15 residues. CDR1 and CDR2 from the germline V gene are MNHNS and SASEGT. V lost 9 bases and J lost 4, with 19 bases in between.